These 24 T cell receptor beta chains were sequenced from one sample in a study of T cells after yellow fever vaccination. TCRdb reanalysed the 5' RACE reads using MiXCR and keeps one entry per CDR3 protein. Here the sample spans about 330,000 distinct CDR3 sequences, about 6.9% being singletons. The starting material was PBMCs, obtained about 49 days after the first yellow fever vaccination. These receptors originate from a man aged 18-30 years who received the YFV17D yellow fever vaccine.

This sequence joins TRBV6-5 and TRBJ2-5; TRBD2 matches at 12 bases. The length of the CDR3 is 17 residues. Trimming cost V 0 bases and J 5 bases; bases outside gene matches: 7. Germline CDR1 reads MNHEY; CDR2 reads SVGAGI. CDR3 bases: TGTGCCAGCAGTTACTCGGCTAGCGGGGGGGCCGGTGAGACCCAGTACTTC. Translating gives CASSYSASGGAGETQYF.

This clonotype has a count of ten or more. The chain couples TRBV5-1 to TRBJ2-1; 13 bases fit TRBD2. Germline V lookup: CDR1 SGHRS, CDR2 YFSETQ. V trimming: 0 bases; J trimming: 4 bases; junction bases outside the gene matches: 1. The CDR3 spans 16 residues. The CDR3 spells CASSLAGLAGYNEQFF. The CDR3 nucleotides read TGCGCCAGCAGCTTGGCGGGACTAGCGGGGTACAATGAGCAGTTCTTC.

In this sample, this clonotype turned up a few times. The V gene is TRBV7-9, the J gene TRBJ2-3; TRBD2 matches 9 bases. Looked up from germline, CDR1 is SEHNR and CDR2 is FQNEAQ (reference sequence). The CDR3 sequence is 15 residues long. The J segment lost 3 bases and the V segment lost 3 bases, leaving 4 bases of the junction unmatched. The CDR3 nucleotides read TGTGCCAGCAGCTTCAGCGCGGGGGGGACAGATACGCAGTATTTT. The encoded protein is CASSFSAGGTDTQYF.

V gene TRBV19 combines with J gene TRBJ2-1; TRBD1 agrees at 8 bases. Per germline, CDR1 LNHDA and CDR2 SQIVND (reference sequence). This CDR3 has 14 amino acids. J gave up 2 bases and V 7 bases, and 4 bases lay outside the gene matches. In nucleotides, the CDR3 is TGTGCCAGTAAGATGGACAGGGCCTACAATGAGCAGTTCTTC. As protein: CASKMDRAYNEQFF.

This clonotype came up a few times. V usage is TRBV20-1 and J usage is TRBJ2-5, with TRBD1 as a possible D gene (6 bases). The CDR3 runs 12 residues. V gave up 4 bases and J gave up 2 bases, with 8 bases separating them. The germline V gene encodes CDR1 DFQATT and CDR2 SNEGSKA (reference sequence). This chain's CDR3 is CSAKQGQETQYF. CDR3 DNA sequence: TGCAGTGCTAAACAGGGACAAGAGACCCAGTACTTC.

The chain couples TRBV5-4 to TRBJ2-1; D may be TRBD1 (6 bases). The CDR3 runs to 15 residues. The V gene lost 2 bases and the J gene lost 5 bases, with 14 bases spanning the gap. The V gene's germline CDR1 is SGHNT and CDR2 YYREEE (reference sequence). The CDR3 reads CASSLGQGSHNEQFF. DNA for the CDR3: TGTGCCAGCAGCTTAGGGCAGGGGTCCCACAATGAGCAGTTCTTC.

Concerning this clonotype: This CDR3 fails to terminate in the conserved phenylalanine or tryptophan, so it likely reflects a read error. The chain links TRBV2 to TRBJ2-3, with D uncertain. The germline V gene encodes CDR1 SNHLY and CDR2 FYNNEI. The CDR3 is 13 residues long. V was trimmed by 3 bases and J by 0 bases, leaving 4 bases between them. The CDR3: CASSDSSTDTQYL. In DNA form, the CDR3 reads TGTGCCAGCAGTGATAGCAGCACAGATACGCAGTATCTT.

The gene calls are TRBV20-1 and TRBJ2-2; D might be TRBD2 (6 bases). In germline, CDR1 is DFQATT, CDR2 SNEGSKA (reference sequence). The CDR3 totals 16 residues. V was pared by 2 bases and J by 7 bases, with 20 bases between. Written as DNA, the CDR3 is TGCAGTGCTAGACGGAGTCGGCGGGGACGGCACGGGGAGCTGTTTTTT. Translated: CSARRSRRGRHGELFF.

At least ten counts were recorded for this clonotype. V and J are TRBV7-9 and TRBJ1-5; TRBD1 aligns across 7 bases. After removal of 3 bases from V and 6 bases from J, the junction contained 11 bases not matched to a gene. There are 16 residues in the CDR3. Germline CDR1 reads SEHNR; CDR2 reads FQNEAQ (reference sequence). CDR3 DNA: TGTGCCAGCAGCTTCAGTACAGGGGTGATGCTTCAGCCCCAGCATTTT. Translated, it gives CASSFSTGVMLQPQHF. Drawing the rest from reference TRBV7-9 and TRBJ1-5, the complete variable domain is DTGVSQNPRHKITKRGQNVTFRCDPISEHNRLYWYRQTLGQGPEFLTYFQNEAQLEKSRLLSDRFSAERPKGSFSTLEIQRTEQGDSAMYLCASSFSTGVMLQPQHFGDGTRLSIL.

This clonotype was seen a handful of times. The rearrangement links TRBV20-1 to TRBJ2-7; D might be TRBD1 or TRBD2, each matching 5 bases. This CDR3 spans 13 amino acids. CDR1 and CDR2 (germline): DFQATT, SNEGSKA (reference sequence). V shed 3 bases and J shed 1 base, with 10 bases lying between them. The CDR3 loop is CSARRGRSYEQYV. The CDR3 region has the DNA TGCAGTGCTAGGAGGGGCAGATCCTACGAGCAGTACGTC.

V is TRBV5-8 and J is TRBJ2-5; D not resolved. CDR3 length: 12 amino acids. Germline V CDR1 and CDR2: SGHTS, YDEGEE. The V end lost 4 bases, the J end lost 2 bases, and 6 bases lay between the germline ends. CDR3 coding DNA: TGTGCCAGCAGCCGGTCTCAAGAGACCCAGTACTTC. Translating gives CASSRSQETQYF.

There are a few counts of this clonotype. The rearrangement links TRBV5-4 to TRBJ1-6, with TRBD1 matching 8 bases. The CDR3 is made up of 21 amino acids. Trimming at V came to 3 bases and at J to 2 bases, leaving 19 bases not matched to a gene. Germline V gives CDR1 SGHNT, CDR2 YYREEE (reference sequence). CDR3 sequence: CASSSERRDRPKSTYNSPLHF. In DNA, the CDR3 is TGTGCCAGCAGCTCCGAACGCCGGGACAGGCCCAAATCAACCTATAATTCACCCCTCCACTTT. Combining the CDR3 with reference TRBV5-4 and TRBJ1-6 gives the whole variable domain ETGVTQSPTHLIKTRGQQVTLRCSSQSGHNTVSWYQQALGQGPQFIFQYYREEENGRGNFPPRFSGLQFPNYSSELNVNALELDDSALYLCASSSERRDRPKSTYNSPLHFGNGTRLTVT.

For the CDR3, the DNA is TGTGCCACCAGTGATTTGGGCCCCCAAGAGACCCAGTACTTC. Protein: CATSDLGPQETQYF. J is TRBJ2-5 and V is TRBV24-1; D remains unclear. Per germline, CDR1 KGHDR and CDR2 SFDVKD. The V gene lost 0 bases and the J gene lost 1 base, with 5 bases spanning the gap. The CDR3 sequence is 14 residues long.

A few counts support this clonotype. The chain employs TRBV13 and TRBJ2-3, with D perhaps given as TRBD1 or TRBD2 (5 bases each). V shed 6 bases and J shed 0 bases, with 13 bases lying between them. The CDR3 is 15 residues long. The germline gives CDR1 PRHDT, CDR2 FYEKMQ (reference sequence). This CDR3 reads CASRIRGRSTDTQYF. CDR3 nucleotides: TGTGCCAGCAGAATCCGGGGCCGAAGCACAGATACGCAGTATTTT.

The rearrangement uses TRBV6-5 and TRBJ1-6; D is undetermined. Trimming stripped 4 bases from V and 7 bases from J, with 14 bases between. This CDR3 has 15 residues. CDR1 is MNHEY and CDR2 is SVGAGI in the germline V gene. The CDR3 DNA sequence: TGTGCCAGCAGTTTCGAGGAGCCACCCAATTCACCCCTCCACTTT. Its translation: CASSFEEPPNSPLHF.

The chain is built from TRBV19 and TRBJ1-1, with a weak D call TRBD1 (5 bases). Germline V gives CDR1 LNHDA, CDR2 SQIVND (reference sequence). This CDR3 region has 12 residues. Deletions cut 9 bases from V and 5 bases from J, with 13 bases between. CDR3 DNA sequence: TGTGCCAGCCGCAGGGCGAAGACTGAAGCTTTCTTT. This sequence encodes CASRRAKTEAFF.

This chain joins TRBV6-2 or TRBV6-3 and TRBJ2-1, with 9 bases lining up with TRBD2. After removal of 4 bases from V and 3 bases from J, the junction contained 10 bases not matched to a gene. This CDR3 contains 17 residues. Germline values: CDR1 MNHEY, CDR2 SVGEGT. The CDR3 coding sequence is TGTGCCAGCAGTTTGACGGCTAGCGGGGATTACTACAATGAGCAGTTCTTC. Its translation is CASSLTASGDYYNEQFF.

A few counts support this clonotype. The chain carries TRBV28 and TRBJ1-5, with D uncertain. Germline CDR1 is MDHEN and CDR2 is SYDVKM. V lost 3 bases and J 6 bases, leaving 18 bases between the germline ends. The CDR3 runs 16 residues. CDR3 nucleotide sequence: TGTGCCAGCAGTTTCTACCTAAGGGAGACGGGTCAGCCCCAGCATTTT. This gives the protein CASSFYLRETGQPQHF.

The rearrangement joins TRBV14 to TRBJ2-6; D not resolved. The V end lost 6 bases, the J end lost 4 bases, and 16 bases lay between the germline ends. Germline V CDR1 and CDR2: SGHDN, FVKESK. The CDR3 has 16 amino acids. The DNA for the CDR3 is TGTGCCAGCAGTTTCCGCCCCGTGGGGGGGGCCAACGTCCTGACTTTC. Amino acids: CASSFRPVGGANVLTF.

Only a few counts were recorded for this clonotype. This chain joins TRBV3-1 and TRBJ1-6, with D unclear. This CDR3 has 17 amino acids. Trimming stripped 1 base from V and 7 bases from J, with 17 bases between. The germline gives CDR1 LGHDT, CDR2 YNNKEL (reference sequence). The CDR3 DNA follows: TGTGCCAGCAGCCAAGGACGTTTAGGGCTAAGAAATTCACCCCTCCACTTT. Its protein is CASSQGRLGLRNSPLHF.

This clonotype was seen at least ten times. The V and J genes are TRBV7-2 and TRBJ2-3, with TRBD2 identical over 8 bases. V shed 6 bases and J 0 bases; nucleotides not matched to a gene: 8. This CDR3 has 16 amino acids. Germline CDR1 reads SGHTA; CDR2 reads FQGNSA. The CDR3 bases are TGTGCCAGCAGTAGACGACGGGGGGGTAGCACAGATACGCAGTATTTT. Its protein product is CASSRRRGGSTDTQYF.

The genes are TRBV5-5 and TRBJ2-5; D ambiguous. The germline CDR1 and CDR2 sequences are SGHKS and YYEKEE (reference sequence). V was pared by 2 bases and J by 4 bases, with 12 bases between. This CDR3 is 14 amino acids long. CDR3 region: CASSFPTNSETQYF. CDR3 DNA sequence: TGTGCCAGCAGCTTCCCTACCAACTCAGAGACCCAGTACTTC.

This clonotype has a count of ten or more. V is TRBV4-1 and J is TRBJ1-2; unclear D gene. CDR3 length: 15 amino acids. CDR1 is MGHRA and CDR2 is YSYEKL in the germline V gene. V lost 0 bases, J lost 4 bases, and 12 bases lay in between. The CDR3 region has the DNA TGCGCCAGCAGCCAAGACCCAGGTGGCTTCTATGGCTACACCTTC. Translating gives CASSQDPGGFYGYTF.

This clonotype has ten or more counts. This rearrangement joins TRBV6-2 or TRBV6-3 to TRBJ2-6; D not resolved. CDR3 length: 14 amino acids. CDR1 is MNHEY and CDR2 is SVGEGT in the germline V gene. V shed 4 bases and J shed 0 bases, with 4 bases lying between them. The CDR3 sequence is CASSWDSGANVLTF. In nucleotides, the CDR3 is TGTGCCAGCAGTTGGGACTCTGGGGCCAACGTCCTGACTTTC.